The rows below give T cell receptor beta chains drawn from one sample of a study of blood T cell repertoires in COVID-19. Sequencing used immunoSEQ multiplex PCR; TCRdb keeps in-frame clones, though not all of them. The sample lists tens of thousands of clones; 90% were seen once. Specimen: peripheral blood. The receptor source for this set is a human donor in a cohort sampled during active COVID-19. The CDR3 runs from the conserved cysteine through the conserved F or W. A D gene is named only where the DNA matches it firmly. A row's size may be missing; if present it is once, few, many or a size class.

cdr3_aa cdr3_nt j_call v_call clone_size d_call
CASSLVGRGGNTIYF TGTGCCAGCAGCTTGGTCGGCAGGGGAGGAAACACCATATATTTT TRBJ1-3 TRBV5-6 . .
CASSARVAEKLFF TGTGCCAGCAGTGCGCGTGTTGCTGAAAAACTGTTTTTT TRBJ1-4 TRBV2 . .
CASSTGLNDEQFF TGTGCCAGCAGTACCGGACTGAATGATGAGCAGTTCTTC TRBJ2-1 TRBV2 . .
CASSLSSTGMNTEAFF TGTGCCAGCAGCTTGTCTTCGACAGGGATGAACACTGAAGCTTTCTTT TRBJ1-1 TRBV11-2 . TRBD1
CASSQPGPSYEQYF TGTGCCAGCAGCCAACCAGGGCCGTCCTACGAGCAGTACTTC TRBJ2-7 TRBV14 . .
CASSWRGTSGQETQYF TGTGCCAGCAGCTGGAGGGGGACTAGCGGGCAAGAGACCCAGTACTTC TRBJ2-5 TRBV7-2 once TRBD2
CASSYRGRDTEAFF TGTGCCAGCAGTTACAGGGGGCGCGACACTGAAGCTTTCTTT TRBJ1-1 TRBV27 . TRBD1
CASRLDLPLYNEQFF TGTGCCAGCAGATTAGACTTACCATTATACAATGAGCAGTTCTTC TRBJ2-1 TRBV2 . .
CASSHPGQDSYNEQFF TGCGCCAGCAGTCACCCAGGACAGGATTCCTACAATGAGCAGTTCTTC TRBJ2-1 TRBV23-1 . TRBD1
CASSLGTGGETQYF TGTGCCAGCAGTTTGGGGACAGGGGGAGAGACCCAGTACTTC TRBJ2-5 TRBV27 . TRBD1
CASSILGMGLAGGRNTDTQYF TGTGCCAGCAGCATCCTTGGTATGGGACTAGCGGGGGGTAGGAACACAGATACGCAGTATTTT TRBJ2-3 TRBV21-1 . .
CASSWDSSGEQFF TGTGCCAGCAGCTGGGACTCCTCGGGGGAGCAGTTCTTC TRBJ2-1 TRBV7-9 once .
CASRTGTGTDTQYF TGTGCCAGCAGAACCGGGACAGGCACAGATACGCAGTATTTT TRBJ2-3 TRBV7-2 . TRBD1
CASRQQEDTEAFF TGTGCCAGCAGACAACAAGAGGACACTGAAGCTTTCTTT TRBJ1-1 TRBV6-4 . .
CASRPDREAGYTF TGTGCAAGTCGGCCCGACAGGGAGGCCGGCTACACCTTC TRBJ1-2 TRBV12-2 . .
CASSSSGGYEQYF TGTGCCAGCAGTTCGAGCGGGGGCTACGAGCAGTACTTC TRBJ2-7 TRBV6-5 few TRBD2
CASSQDLGRQPSYNSPLHF TGCGCCAGCAGCCAAGACTTGGGGCGACAGCCCTCCTATAATTCACCCCTCCACTTT TRBJ1-6 TRBV4-1 once .
CASSSRREQSTDTQYF TGTGCCAGCAGTTCTCGAAGGGAGCAGTCCACAGATACGCAGTATTTT TRBJ2-3 TRBV6-5 . .
CASSLRLAGGDTQYF TGTGCCAGCAGCCTACGACTAGCGGGGGGAGATACGCAGTATTTT TRBJ2-3 TRBV9 . TRBD2
CASSTLAGGRPWEQFF TGTGCCAGCAGCACCCTAGCGGGGGGCCGACCATGGGAGCAGTTCTTC TRBJ2-1 TRBV5-5 . TRBD2
CASSPQQPNYGYTF TGTGCCAGCTCACCACAACAACCTAACTATGGCTACACCTTC TRBJ1-2 TRBV18 . .
CASSLRLASTGELFF TGTGCCAGCAGCTTAAGACTAGCGTCGACCGGGGAGCTGTTTTTT TRBJ2-2 TRBV3-1/TRBV3-2 . TRBD2
CASSQDLRGGLDEQFF TGTGCCAGCAGCCAAGATCTGCGGGGGGGCCTTGATGAGCAGTTCTTC TRBJ2-1 TRBV3-1/TRBV3-2 . TRBD2
CAISEDGRNNYGYTF TGTGCCATCAGTGAGGATGGGAGGAATAACTATGGCTACACCTTC TRBJ1-2 TRBV10-3 . .
CASSWQGPANTGELFF TGTGCCAGCAGTTGGCAGGGCCCAGCGAACACCGGGGAGCTGTTTTTT TRBJ2-2 TRBV27 . .
CASSELGLVQETQYF TGTGCCAGCAGTGAATTAGGACTAGTCCAAGAGACCCAGTACTTC TRBJ2-5 TRBV2 . TRBD2
CASSQENQGLAGYTF TGTGCCAGCAGCCAAGAAAACCAGGGTCTGGCTGGCTACACCTTC TRBJ1-2 TRBV3-1/TRBV3-2 . .
CASSLVGGDNEQFF TGTGCCAGCAGCTTAGTCGGGGGGGACAATGAGCAGTTCTTC TRBJ2-1 TRBV7-2 . TRBD2
CSGAGDSWNEQFF TGCAGCGGGGCCGGGGATTCTTGGAATGAGCAGTTCTTC TRBJ2-1 TRBV29-1 . .
CASSSSGGRRGEQYF TGTGCCAGCAGCTCGAGCGGGGGACGCCGGGGCGAGCAGTACTTC TRBJ2-7 TRBV5-4 . TRBD2
CASSYTGNTEAFF TGTGCCAGCAGCTATACAGGGAACACTGAAGCTTTCTTT TRBJ1-1 TRBV5-5 . .
CAISESRGGDEQYF TGTGCCATCAGTGAGTCGAGAGGGGGTGACGAGCAGTACTTC TRBJ2-7 TRBV10-3 few .